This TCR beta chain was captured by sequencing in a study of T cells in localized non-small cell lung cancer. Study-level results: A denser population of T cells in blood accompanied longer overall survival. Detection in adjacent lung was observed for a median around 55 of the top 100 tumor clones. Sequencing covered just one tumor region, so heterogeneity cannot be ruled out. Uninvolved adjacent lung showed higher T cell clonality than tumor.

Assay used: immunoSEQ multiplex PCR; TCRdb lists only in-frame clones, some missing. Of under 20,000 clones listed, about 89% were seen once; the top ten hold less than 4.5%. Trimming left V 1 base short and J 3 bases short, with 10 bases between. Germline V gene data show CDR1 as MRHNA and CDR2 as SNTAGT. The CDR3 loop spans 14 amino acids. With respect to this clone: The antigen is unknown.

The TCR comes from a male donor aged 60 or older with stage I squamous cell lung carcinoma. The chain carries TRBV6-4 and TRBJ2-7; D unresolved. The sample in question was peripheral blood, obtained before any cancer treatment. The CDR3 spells CASSDLGLLYEQYF. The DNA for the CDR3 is TGTGCCAGCAGTGACTTAGGGCTTCTCTACGAGCAGTACTTC.